The rows below give T cell receptor beta chains drawn from one sample of a study of blood T cell repertoires in COVID-19. The protocol was immunoSEQ multiplex PCR, while the TCRdb copy is restricted to in-frame clones and leaves out a portion. The sample includes about 320,000 clones, about nine tenths of them seen just once. The material sequenced was PBMCs or T cells enriched from blood (not recorded which). These receptors were taken from a man in his 60s who had recovered from COVID-19. The CDR3 runs from the conserved cysteine through the conserved F or W. The order of the fields is CDR3 DNA, CDR3 protein, V gene, J gene, clone size, D gene. The D gene is left open where the match is weak. Expanded clones get a size class; other rows say once, few or many, or leave the size out.

cdr3_nt: TGTGCCAGCAGTTTACCTCCAGATACGCAGTATTTT
cdr3_aa: CASSLPPDTQYF
v_call: TRBV12-3/TRBV12-4
j_call: TRBJ2-3
clone_size: .
d_call: .

cdr3_nt: TGTGCCACCAGTGATTTGGGGACAGGAGGTAAGAATGAGCAGTTCTTC
cdr3_aa: CATSDLGTGGKNEQFF
v_call: TRBV24-1
j_call: TRBJ2-1
clone_size: .
d_call: TRBD1

cdr3_nt: TGTGCCAGCAGCTTGGGACAGTATAATACTGAAGCTTTCTTT
cdr3_aa: CASSLGQYNTEAFF
v_call: TRBV7-3
j_call: TRBJ1-1
clone_size: .
d_call: TRBD1

cdr3_nt: TGTGCTAGCAGCGCCGCCGGGACTAGTGTGATTGAGCAGTTCTTC
cdr3_aa: CASSAAGTSVIEQFF
v_call: TRBV7-7
j_call: TRBJ2-1
clone_size: few
d_call: TRBD2

cdr3_nt: TGTGCCAGCAGCCCAGGACTAGCGGGAAGCCAGAATGAGCAGTTCTTC
cdr3_aa: CASSPGLAGSQNEQFF
v_call: TRBV4-2
j_call: TRBJ2-1
clone_size: .
d_call: TRBD2

cdr3_nt: TGTGCTGTTCCGGGACTTACCTACAATGAGCAGTTCTTC
cdr3_aa: CAVPGLTYNEQFF
v_call: TRBV28
j_call: TRBJ2-1
clone_size: .
d_call: .

cdr3_nt: TGTGCCAGCAGCTTAGTGAGCGTCACCGGGGAGCTGTTTTTT
cdr3_aa: CASSLVSVTGELFF
v_call: TRBV7-6
j_call: TRBJ2-2
clone_size: once
d_call: .

cdr3_nt: TGCAGCGTCACGACGGGCGAAATACAGGGGGCAGGGGAGACCCAGTACTTC
cdr3_aa: CSVTTGEIQGAGETQYF
v_call: TRBV29-1
j_call: TRBJ2-5
clone_size: few
d_call: TRBD1

cdr3_nt: TGTGCCAGCAGTTACCCGTCTCGTGGAGGGGCGAAAGAGCAGTACTTC
cdr3_aa: CASSYPSRGGAKEQYF
v_call: TRBV6-5
j_call: TRBJ2-7
clone_size: .
d_call: .

cdr3_nt: TGTGCCACCAGCAGAGCGGGTCCTTACTACAATGAGCAGTTCTTC
cdr3_aa: CATSRAGPYYNEQFF
v_call: TRBV15
j_call: TRBJ2-1
clone_size: .
d_call: .

cdr3_nt: TGTGCCAGCTCGCGTACTAGCGGGAGTAGCTCCTACAATGAGCAGTTCTTC
cdr3_aa: CASSRTSGSSSYNEQFF
v_call: TRBV18
j_call: TRBJ2-1
clone_size: .
d_call: TRBD2

cdr3_nt: TGCGCCAGCAGTGACCAACTAGCGGGAGCACTTAATACGCAGTATTTT
cdr3_aa: CASSDQLAGALNTQYF
v_call: TRBV10-1
j_call: TRBJ2-3
clone_size: .
d_call: TRBD2

cdr3_nt: TGTGCCAGTCGGGATAACTATGGCTACACCTTC
cdr3_aa: CASRDNYGYTF
v_call: TRBV7-3
j_call: TRBJ1-2
clone_size: once
d_call: .

cdr3_nt: TGTGCCACCGGGACAGGGACCGCGGGAGCTGGGGCCAACGTCCTGACTTTC
cdr3_aa: CATGTGTAGAGANVLTF
v_call: TRBV24-1
j_call: TRBJ2-6
clone_size: .
d_call: TRBD1

cdr3_nt: TGTGCCAGCAGCGCGGGCATAGGTGCCGCCTCTAACCCCCAGCATTTT
cdr3_aa: CASSAGIGAASNPQHF
v_call: TRBV5-8
j_call: TRBJ1-5
clone_size: .
d_call: .

cdr3_nt: TGTGCCAGCAGCAAAAGCCCAGGGACTATAGCTTCGGATGAAAAACTGTTTTTT
cdr3_aa: CASSKSPGTIASDEKLFF
v_call: TRBV21-1
j_call: TRBJ1-4
clone_size: .
d_call: .

cdr3_nt: TGTGCCTGGAGAGCCTTCGACAGATATACCTACGAGCAGTACTTC
cdr3_aa: CAWRAFDRYTYEQYF
v_call: TRBV30
j_call: TRBJ2-7
clone_size: .
d_call: .

cdr3_nt: TGTGCCAGCAGTTTGGAGCTACCCTACGAGCAGTACTTC
cdr3_aa: CASSLELPYEQYF
v_call: TRBV28
j_call: TRBJ2-7
clone_size: .
d_call: .

cdr3_nt: TGCGCCAGCAGCTTGGCCCTCGGGCTAGCGGGAGGGCCGGTAACCGGGGAGCTGTTTTTT
cdr3_aa: CASSLALGLAGGPVTGELFF
v_call: TRBV5-1
j_call: TRBJ2-2
clone_size: .
d_call: TRBD2

cdr3_nt: TGTGCCAGCAGTCTCCCAGCAGGGAGGCTGAACACTGAAGCTTTCTTT
cdr3_aa: CASSLPAGRLNTEAFF
v_call: TRBV28
j_call: TRBJ1-1
clone_size: many
d_call: .

cdr3_nt: TGTGCCAGCAGCCAGGGACTAGCGGGGGGTGTGGGTGAGCAGTTCTTC
cdr3_aa: CASSQGLAGGVGEQFF
v_call: TRBV7-8
j_call: TRBJ2-1
clone_size: .
d_call: TRBD2

cdr3_nt: TGTGCCAGCAGCCCTACTAGCTATGAGCAGTTCTTC
cdr3_aa: CASSPTSYEQFF
v_call: TRBV6-2/TRBV6-3
j_call: TRBJ2-1
clone_size: few
d_call: .

cdr3_nt: TGCGCCAGCAGCTTGGCCGGCGTATTGGGAGCGTACGAGCAGTACTTC
cdr3_aa: CASSLAGVLGAYEQYF
v_call: TRBV5-1
j_call: TRBJ2-7
clone_size: .
d_call: .

cdr3_nt: TGTGCCAGCAGCCCAGGGAGGGGCGGTGAAAAACTGTTTTTT
cdr3_aa: CASSPGRGGEKLFF
v_call: TRBV7-9
j_call: TRBJ1-4
clone_size: .
d_call: .

cdr3_nt: TGTGCCAGCAGTCCGACTAGCGGGGGCCCCGGAGAGCAGTTCTTC
cdr3_aa: CASSPTSGGPGEQFF
v_call: TRBV28
j_call: TRBJ2-1
clone_size: .
d_call: TRBD2

cdr3_nt: TGTGCCAGCAGCCAAGATTTGAACTGGAGGGGAACTGAAGCTTTCTTT
cdr3_aa: CASSQDLNWRGTEAFF
v_call: TRBV4-2
j_call: TRBJ1-1
clone_size: .
d_call: .

cdr3_nt: TGTGCCAGCAGCTTAGCGGCGGGACTACCCTACAATGAGCAGTTCTTC
cdr3_aa: CASSLAAGLPYNEQFF
v_call: TRBV7-3
j_call: TRBJ2-1
clone_size: .
d_call: TRBD2

cdr3_nt: TGTGCCACCAGTTGGACAGGGGATGAGCAGTTCTTC
cdr3_aa: CATSWTGDEQFF
v_call: TRBV24-1
j_call: TRBJ2-1
clone_size: .
d_call: TRBD1

cdr3_nt: TGTGCCAGTAGTACGACAGCTTATAGCAATCAGCCCCAGCATTTT
cdr3_aa: CASSTTAYSNQPQHF
v_call: TRBV19
j_call: TRBJ1-5
clone_size: .
d_call: .

cdr3_nt: TGTGCCAGCTCACCACCGGGACTAGCGGGCCGATACAATGAGCAGTTCTTC
cdr3_aa: CASSPPGLAGRYNEQFF
v_call: TRBV18
j_call: TRBJ2-1
clone_size: .
d_call: TRBD2

cdr3_nt: TGTGCCAGCACCCGACCTGGGACAGGGGAAGCCAAAAACATTCAGTACTTC
cdr3_aa: CASTRPGTGEAKNIQYF
v_call: TRBV27
j_call: TRBJ2-4
clone_size: .
d_call: TRBD1

cdr3_nt: TGTGCCAGCATCCCCGGGGGACTAGCGGGATATTTCTCCTACGAGCAGTACTTC
cdr3_aa: CASIPGGLAGYFSYEQYF
v_call: TRBV28
j_call: TRBJ2-7
clone_size: .
d_call: TRBD2

cdr3_nt: TGCGCCAGCAGCTTGGCGTCGTCCAACGGGAACACCATATATTTT
cdr3_aa: CASSLASSNGNTIYF
v_call: TRBV5-1
j_call: TRBJ1-3
clone_size: .
d_call: .

cdr3_nt: TGTGCCAGCAGCGTAGGAGCGGGAGGGAGGTCCTACGAGCAGTACTTC
cdr3_aa: CASSVGAGGRSYEQYF
v_call: TRBV9
j_call: TRBJ2-7
clone_size: once
d_call: TRBD2

cdr3_nt: TGTGCCAGTAGTCGTAGCGGGAACCTACCCTACAATGAGCAGTTCTTC
cdr3_aa: CASSRSGNLPYNEQFF
v_call: TRBV19
j_call: TRBJ2-1
clone_size: once
d_call: TRBD2

cdr3_nt: TGCGCCAGCAGCCTACAGGGTTGGGACGAAAAACTGTTTTTT
cdr3_aa: CASSLQGWDEKLFF
v_call: TRBV5-1
j_call: TRBJ1-4
clone_size: .
d_call: .

cdr3_nt: TGTGCCAGCAGAGACTGGAGCAATCAGCCCCAGCATTTT
cdr3_aa: CASRDWSNQPQHF
v_call: TRBV2
j_call: TRBJ1-5
clone_size: .
d_call: .

cdr3_nt: TGTGCCAGCAGCCGCGGGAGTCAGCCCCAGCATTTT
cdr3_aa: CASSRGSQPQHF
v_call: TRBV28
j_call: TRBJ1-5
clone_size: .
d_call: .

cdr3_nt: TGTGCCAGCAGCCTGGACGGAGCGGGGGGGCAGTTCTTC
cdr3_aa: CASSLDGAGGQFF
v_call: TRBV11-3
j_call: TRBJ2-1
clone_size: .
d_call: TRBD2

cdr3_nt: TGTGCCAGCAGCATCGACAGGAACACTGAAGCTTTCTTT
cdr3_aa: CASSIDRNTEAFF
v_call: TRBV5-4
j_call: TRBJ1-1
clone_size: .
d_call: .

cdr3_nt: TGTGCCAGCAGTTTCCCCGCGGTTTGGCGGGAGGGACGAACCACAGATACGCAGTATTTT
cdr3_aa: CASSFPAVWREGRTTDTQYF
v_call: TRBV28
j_call: TRBJ2-3
clone_size: .
d_call: TRBD2

cdr3_nt: TGTGCCACCAGCCGGGGACAGGACTATGGCTACACCTTC
cdr3_aa: CATSRGQDYGYTF
v_call: TRBV15
j_call: TRBJ1-2
clone_size: .
d_call: TRBD1

cdr3_nt: TGTGCCAGCAGTGACACAGGGGGCAACACCGGGGAGCTGTTTTTT
cdr3_aa: CASSDTGGNTGELFF
v_call: TRBV25-1
j_call: TRBJ2-2
clone_size: .
d_call: TRBD1

cdr3_nt: TGTGCCAGTAGTGCTGGGACTAGCGGAACCTACGAGCAGTACTTC
cdr3_aa: CASSAGTSGTYEQYF
v_call: TRBV19
j_call: TRBJ2-7
clone_size: .
d_call: TRBD2

cdr3_nt: TGTGCCAGCACCCGAAGGGAGGGGGGGGAGCAGTACTTC
cdr3_aa: CASTRREGGEQYF
v_call: TRBV7-2
j_call: TRBJ2-7
clone_size: .
d_call: .

cdr3_nt: TGTGCCAGCAGCTTCACTAGCGGGAGGGCCCCAACAGATACGCAGTATTTT
cdr3_aa: CASSFTSGRAPTDTQYF
v_call: TRBV7-2
j_call: TRBJ2-3
clone_size: .
d_call: TRBD2

cdr3_nt: TGCGCCAGCAGCTTGTCTCTCAAGGAGGGGACCCAGTACTTC
cdr3_aa: CASSLSLKEGTQYF
v_call: TRBV5-1
j_call: TRBJ2-5
clone_size: .
d_call: .

cdr3_nt: TGTGCCAGCAGTTTCTCGACAGGGCTTAGCACTGAAGCTTTCTTT
cdr3_aa: CASSFSTGLSTEAFF
v_call: TRBV27
j_call: TRBJ1-1
clone_size: .
d_call: TRBD1

cdr3_nt: TGCGCCAGCAGTCAATATATCGTTGGAGGACAGAGATTAGCCAAAAACATTCAGTACTTC
cdr3_aa: CASSQYIVGGQRLAKNIQYF
v_call: TRBV23-1
j_call: TRBJ2-4
clone_size: .
d_call: .

cdr3_nt: TGTGCCAGCAGTTTTTTAGCGGGTAGAGCCCTGAAGGACCACAATGAGCAGTTCTTC
cdr3_aa: CASSFLAGRALKDHNEQFF
v_call: TRBV7-8
j_call: TRBJ2-1
clone_size: .
d_call: TRBD2

cdr3_nt: TGTGCCAGCACCCCAAGCGGGAGGGCCAATGAGCAGTTCTTC
cdr3_aa: CASTPSGRANEQFF
v_call: TRBV6-5
j_call: TRBJ2-1
clone_size: .
d_call: TRBD2

cdr3_nt: TGTGCCAGCAGGGGGGCCTACACCGGGGAGCTGTTTTTT
cdr3_aa: CASRGAYTGELFF
v_call: TRBV5-4
j_call: TRBJ2-2
clone_size: .
d_call: .

cdr3_nt: TGTGCCATCAGTGAGGGACTAGCTGCCGAGTACTTC
cdr3_aa: CAISEGLAAEYF
v_call: TRBV10-3
j_call: TRBJ2-7
clone_size: .
d_call: TRBD2

cdr3_nt: TGTGCCAGCAGCTTCTCGGATGCAGGTCTTTCACCCCTCCACTTT
cdr3_aa: CASSFSDAGLSPLHF
v_call: TRBV5-6
j_call: TRBJ1-6
clone_size: .
d_call: .

cdr3_nt: TGTGCCAGCAGCTTAGTACAGGGGAACACTGAAGCTTTCTTT
cdr3_aa: CASSLVQGNTEAFF
v_call: TRBV7-9
j_call: TRBJ1-1
clone_size: few
d_call: .

cdr3_nt: TGTGCCAGCAGACCTACAGGGGAACTAGCGGGACTAGCCAAAAACATTCAGTACTTC
cdr3_aa: CASRPTGELAGLAKNIQYF
v_call: TRBV27
j_call: TRBJ2-4
clone_size: .
d_call: TRBD2

cdr3_nt: TGCGCCAGCAGCCCCAAATTCGACAGCGAGCAGTACTTC
cdr3_aa: CASSPKFDSEQYF
v_call: TRBV5-1
j_call: TRBJ2-7
clone_size: .
d_call: .

cdr3_nt: TGCGCCAGCAGCCAAGATGCTACAGAATATAATTCACCCCTCCACTTT
cdr3_aa: CASSQDATEYNSPLHF
v_call: TRBV4-3
j_call: TRBJ1-6
clone_size: .
d_call: .